Sequencing of this TCR beta chain was carried out in a study of PD-1 blockade in classical Hodgkin lymphoma. Time point specified: cycle 4 day 1 (C4D1), after 5 to 7 weeks of nivolumab. Every patient had relapsed following autologous stem cell transplantation, and cohorts differed in brentuximab vedotin exposure. TCRdb's table, derived via immunoSEQ multiplex PCR, lists solely in-frame clones and lacks some. Of about 96,000 clones in the sample, roughly 91% are singletons; the top ten hold under 2%. The CDR3 contains 14 residues. Trimming removed 5 bases from V and 0 bases from J, with 5 bases in between. Germline V lookup: CDR1 MRHNA, CDR2 SNTAGT.

The specimen comprised peripheral blood mononuclear cells (PBMCs), sampled before the fourth cycle of nivolumab. The receptor comes from a human donor with classical Hodgkin lymphoma. V usage is TRBV6-4 and J usage is TRBJ2-6, with TRBD2 as a possible D gene (5 bases). The CDR3 DNA reads as TGTGCCAGCAGTACTAGCTCTGGGGCCAACGTCCTGACTTTC. It codes for CASSTSSGANVLTF.